This T cell receptor beta chain derives from a study of human T cells and chemical hapten exposure. Germline CDR1 reads DFQATT; CDR2 reads SNEGSKA (reference sequence). V was clipped by 4 bases and J by 1 base; unmatched bases: 7. The CDR3 spans 14 residues. Each CDR3 protein gets one entry after TCRdb re-called the RACE reads with MiXCR. The table records some 190,000 distinct CDR3 sequences, 20% to 25% of them present only once. Time point: patch test 1, 2 weeks after DPC sensitization. Treatment given: therapeutic diphenylcyclopropenone sensitization with weekly scalp DPC. Sequences were derived from whole blood, sampled in connection with sensitization to the hapten diphenylcyclopropenone (DPC). This chain connects TRBV20-1 to TRBJ2-7, with 7 bases that match TRBD2. The TCR was taken from a woman between 50 and 59 years old with alopecia areata. Some clones in this sample may be carry-over from other donors' samples. The CDR3 nucleotides read TGCAGTGCTATCTCGAGGACTAGGTCCTACGAGCAGTACTTC. This gives the protein CSAISRTRSYEQYF.